By share, the clone carrying this T cell receptor beta chain counts as medium-sized. Its antigen is not identified. The data originate from a study of spatial heterogeneity in lung cancer. Study conclusions and caveats: In tumors, expanded intratumoral alpha and beta TCR counts tracked mutation counts.

Time point: sample taken at primary tumor resection. Using its own MiXCR run on the 5' RACE reads, TCRdb lists one record per CDR3 protein. The sample includes 15,000 to 20,000 distinct CDR3 sequences, over 7% of them seen just once. The CDR3 has 14 amino acids. Germline V gene data show CDR1 as SGHTA and CDR2 as FQGTGA. The V and J ends lost 3 bases and 8 bases, in that order; junction bases with no gene match: 1. The receptor was derived from a female donor with early-stage non-small cell lung cancer. The V gene is TRBV7-3, the J gene TRBJ1-6, with TRBD1 matching over 10 bases. This material consisted of lung tumor tissue, taken at surgery. CDR3 residues: CASSFGTGDSPLHF. The CDR3 bases are TGTGCCAGCAGCTTTGGGACAGGGGATTCACCCCTCCACTTT.